These T cell receptor beta chains were read from a single sample in a study of cytomegalovirus exposure and HLA in healthy donors. Generated by immunoSEQ multiplex PCR, the TCRdb table keeps only in-frame clones and is missing some. There are 150,000 to 200,000 clones in the sample; 79% occur only once, and roughly 1.6% lies in the top ten. Source material: PBMCs. The receptor set was obtained from a woman between 50 and 59 years old in good health and CMV-seronegative. Each CDR3 is given with its conserved first and last residue. The order of the fields is J gene, D gene, V gene, clone size, CDR3 protein, CDR3 DNA. The D gene is left open where the match is weak. Expanded clones get a size class; other rows say once, few or many, or leave the size out.

TRBJ1-2 | TRBD1 | TRBV5-4 | NA | CASSSTGQGMNTF | TGTGCCAGCAGCTCCACTGGACAGGGAATGAACACCTTC
TRBJ1-5 | NA | TRBV7-2 | once | CASSLDRTQPQHF | TGTGCCAGCAGCTTAGACAGGACGCAGCCCCAGCATTTT
TRBJ1-6 | NA | TRBV2 | NA | CASRPGDTYNSPLHF | TGTGCCAGCAGGCCCGGGGACACCTATAATTCACCCCTCCACTTT
TRBJ2-6 | NA | TRBV6-6 | NA | CASSYPAGSGANVLTF | TGTGCCAGCAGTTACCCGGCGGGATCTGGGGCCAACGTCCTGACTTTC
TRBJ2-7 | NA | TRBV28 | NA | CASSSVDSYEQYF | TGTGCCAGCAGTTCCGTGGACAGCTACGAGCAGTACTTC
TRBJ2-1 | TRBD2 | TRBV7-2 | once | CASSDRTSGRFNEQFF | TGTGCCAGCAGCGACAGGACTAGCGGGAGATTCAATGAGCAGTTCTTC
TRBJ2-7 | NA | TRBV6-5 | NA | CASSYSKSGNEQYF | TGTGCCAGCAGTTACTCGAAGTCAGGGAACGAGCAGTACTTC
TRBJ2-7 | TRBD2 | TRBV7-2 | NA | CASSHRGAAGGVSYEQYF | TGTGCCAGCAGCCACCGCGGGGCAGCGGGAGGGGTTTCCTACGAGCAGTACTTC
TRBJ1-2 | TRBD1 | TRBV4-1 | NA | CASSQDRGPEYGYTF | TGCGCCAGCAGCCAAGATAGGGGGCCGGAGTATGGCTACACCTTC
TRBJ2-7 | NA | TRBV7-2 | once | CASSLGYGGGLSYEQYF | TGTGCCAGCAGCTTAGGTTATGGGGGCGGCCTCTCCTACGAGCAGTACTTC
TRBJ1-5 | NA | TRBV7-2 | NA | CASSPDRSVNQPQHF | TGTGCCAGCAGCCCCGACAGGTCAGTCAATCAGCCCCAGCATTTT
TRBJ1-6 | NA | TRBV6-5 | NA | CATKGVLSYNSPLHF | TGTGCCACCAAGGGGGTGCTCTCCTATAATTCACCCCTCCACTTT
TRBJ1-2 | NA | TRBV5-1 | NA | CASSLEAGVNYGYTF | TGCGCCAGCAGCTTGGAGGCAGGGGTGAACTATGGCTACACCTTC
TRBJ1-1 | TRBD1 | TRBV30 | NA | CAWSVGGDIRNTEAFF | TGTGCCTGGAGTGTAGGGGGCGACATTAGGAACACTGAAGCTTTCTTT
TRBJ2-7 | NA | TRBV7-2 | NA | CASSFPGLTYEQYF | TGTGCCAGCAGCTTCCCTGGACTAACCTACGAGCAGTACTTC
TRBJ2-7 | NA | TRBV28 | NA | CASGGSEHSYEQYF | TGTGCCAGCGGAGGTAGTGAGCACTCCTACGAGCAGTACTTC
TRBJ1-1 | NA | TRBV5-6 | NA | CASTLGHWNTEAFF | TGTGCCAGCACCCTCGGACACTGGAACACTGAAGCTTTCTTT
TRBJ1-6 | TRBD1 | TRBV19 | NA | CASSIGDRVNSPLHF | TGTGCCAGTAGTATTGGGGACAGGGTAAATTCGCCCCTCCACTTT
TRBJ1-2 | NA | TRBV5-5 | NA | CASSFRTVYGYTF | TGTGCCAGCAGCTTCCGGACAGTTTATGGCTACACCTTC
TRBJ2-1 | TRBD1 | TRBV4-1 | NA | CASSPDRDRGPGYNEQFF | TGCGCCAGCAGCCCTGACCGGGACAGGGGGCCGGGCTACAATGAGCAGTTCTTC
TRBJ2-5 | NA | TRBV5-1 | NA | CASSQGGGAETQYF | TGCGCCAGCAGCCAGGGAGGGGGGGCGGAGACCCAGTACTTC
TRBJ2-1 | TRBD2 | TRBV4-3 | NA | CASSQVGGVPYNEQFF | TGCGCCAGCAGCCAAGTGGGGGGGGTCCCCTACAATGAGCAGTTCTTC
TRBJ1-1 | NA | TRBV13 | NA | CASSAQTAPEAFF | TGTGCCAGCAGCGCCCAGACAGCCCCTGAAGCTTTCTTT
TRBJ2-7 | NA | TRBV15 | NA | CATSSRGPYAQYF | TGTGCCACCAGCAGCAGGGGCCCCTACGCGCAGTACTTC
TRBJ2-3 | TRBD2 | TRBV19 | NA | CASSLSPLAGRTDTQYF | TGTGCCAGTAGTCTTTCCCCCTTAGCGGGACGCACAGATACGCAGTATTTT
TRBJ1-2 | NA | TRBV14 | NA | CASSQSSGPYYGYTF | TGTGCCAGCAGCCAATCGAGCGGGCCTTACTATGGCTACACCTTC
TRBJ2-5 | NA | TRBV2 | NA | CASSSWPRETQYF | TGTGCCAGCAGTTCATGGCCCCGAGAGACCCAGTACTTC
TRBJ1-5 | TRBD1 | TRBV10-3 | NA | CAISEEGTGIGPQHF | TGTGCCATCAGTGAGGAAGGGACAGGGATAGGGCCCCAGCATTTT
TRBJ2-1 | NA | TRBV5-1 | NA | CASSVDVSSYNEQFF | TGCGCCAGCAGCGTGGACGTTAGCTCCTACAATGAGCAGTTCTTC
TRBJ2-7 | TRBD1 | TRBV4-3 | NA | CASSPGQGSWYEQYF | TGCGCCAGCAGCCCGGGACAGGGGAGTTGGTACGAGCAGTACTTC
TRBJ2-3 | TRBD2 | TRBV11-2 | NA | CASSLREASGISDTQYF | TGTGCCAGCAGCTTAAGGGAGGCTAGCGGGATTTCAGATACGCAGTATTTT
TRBJ2-5 | NA | TRBV5-4 | NA | CASSPGWLQETQYF | TGTGCCAGCAGTCCTGGTTGGCTCCAAGAGACCCAGTACTTC
TRBJ2-7 | NA | TRBV18 | few | CASSSTGEQYF | TGTGCCAGCTCATCCACAGGGGAGCAGTACTTC
TRBJ2-3 | TRBD2 | TRBV10-2 | NA | CASITSGTSASDTQYF | TGCGCCAGTATTACGTCCGGGACTAGTGCTTCTGATACGCAGTATTTT
TRBJ1-6 | TRBD1 | TRBV18 | NA | CASSPRTGDSPLHF | TGTGCCAGCTCCCCAAGGACAGGGGATTCACCCCTCCACTTT
TRBJ2-7 | TRBD1 | TRBV5-1 | NA | CASSWDRASYEQYF | TGCGCCAGCAGCTGGGACAGAGCCTCCTACGAGCAGTACTTC
TRBJ2-7 | NA | TRBV7-9 | NA | CSSSLNYHGGRQALYEQYF | TGTTCCAGCAGCCTAAATTATCATGGCGGAAGACAGGCCCTCTACGAGCAGTACTTC
TRBJ1-2 | TRBD1 | TRBV6-6 | NA | CASSLDRGPYGYTF | TGTGCCAGCAGTCTCGACAGGGGGCCCTATGGCTACACCTTC
TRBJ2-1 | TRBD2 | TRBV11-3 | NA | CASSLGGGPYNEQFF | TGTGCCAGCAGCTTAGGCGGGGGGCCGTACAATGAGCAGTTCTTC
TRBJ2-3 | TRBD1 | TRBV27 | NA | CASSFGDRGTDTQYF | TGTGCCAGCAGTTTTGGTGACAGGGGAACAGATACGCAGTATTTT
TRBJ2-3 | NA | TRBV21-1 | NA | CASSKKERESTDTQYF | TGTGCCAGCAGCAAAAAGGAGCGGGAGAGCACAGATACGCAGTATTTT